This passage covers 31 T cell receptor beta chains from one sample sequenced in a study of T cell responses to AZD1222 COVID-19 vaccine. Assay used: immunoSEQ multiplex PCR; TCRdb lists only in-frame clones, some missing. Seen here are 130,000 or so clones, nearly 95% observed once, and the top ten hold 5% to 5.5%. The sequences come from peripheral blood, collected on day 0 of AZD1222 vaccination. The receptors originated from an adult in good health.

The V and J genes are TRBV7-9 and TRBJ1-4, with a weak D call TRBD1 (5 bases). V lost 3 bases to trimming and J lost 8 bases, with 7 bases between them. Germline lookup yields CDR1 SEHNR and CDR2 FQNEAQ (reference sequence). The CDR3 spans 12 residues. CDR3 DNA: TGTGCCAGCAGCTTGGAGGGGGAAAAACTGTTTTTT. Its protein product is CASSLEGEKLFF.

The rearrangement links TRBV5-1 to TRBJ2-6; D remains ambiguous. V shed 7 bases and J shed 0 bases, with 11 bases lying between them. The CDR3 totals 15 residues. Germline V CDR1 and CDR2: SGHRS, YFSETQ. This chain's CDR3 is CASRDVLSGANVLTF. DNA for the CDR3: TGCGCCAGCCGAGATGTTCTCTCTGGGGCCAACGTCCTGACTTTC.

This clone was seen only once. The genes are TRBV11-2 and TRBJ2-7, with 10 bases lining up with TRBD1. CDR1 SGHAT and CDR2 FQNNGV come from the germline V gene. The CDR3 totals 14 residues. With V trimmed by 5 bases and J by 3 bases, 4 bases remained unmatched. The CDR3 nucleotides read TGTGCCAGCAGCCAGGGACAGGGGATCTACGAGCAGTACTTC. Translating it yields CASSQGQGIYEQYF.

The V and J genes are TRBV2 and TRBJ1-4; TRBD1 is a possible D gene (5 bases). The CDR3 covers 15 residues. Germline V gene data show CDR1 as SNHLY and CDR2 as FYNNEI. V dropped 1 base and J dropped 1 base, with 7 bases sitting between them. CDR3 DNA: TGTGCCAGCAGTGAAGGGGGCTTAACTAATGAAAAACTGTTTTTT. Amino acids: CASSEGGLTNEKLFF.

The rearrangement links TRBV7-2 to TRBJ2-1; D is perhaps TRBD2 (6 bases). There are 16 residues in the CDR3. V lost 1 base and J 3 bases, leaving 13 bases between the germline ends. Looked up from germline, CDR1 is SGHTA and CDR2 is FQGNSA. CDR3 nucleotide sequence: TGTGCCAGCAGCTTAGTGGCGGGATTCTTCTACAATGAGCAGTTCTTC. Residues: CASSLVAGFFYNEQFF.

The count of this clone is one. V gene TRBV27 combines with J gene TRBJ2-7; a possible D gene is TRBD1 (7 bases). The germline V gene has CDR1 MNHEY and CDR2 SMNVEV (reference sequence). CDR3 size: 16 residues. Deletions cut 1 base from V and 1 base from J, with 14 bases between. The CDR3 nucleotides read TGTGCCAGCAGTTTATTGCCAGGGGGAGGTTCCTACGAGCAGTACTTC. Translation: CASSLLPGGGSYEQYF.

This chain joins TRBV28 and TRBJ2-7, with D uncertain. Trimming cost V 2 bases and J 4 bases, with 9 bases left between them. In germline, CDR1 is MDHEN, CDR2 SYDVKM. The CDR3 loop spans 13 amino acids. The CDR3 DNA is TGTGCCAGCAGTTTAGGAAGGGTTTACGAGCAGTACTTC. It yields the protein CASSLGRVYEQYF.

This clone was found once. This sequence joins TRBV6-4 and TRBJ2-1, with D hard to call. Germline CDR1 and CDR2: MRHNA and SNTAGT. This CDR3 region has 14 residues. V lost 4 bases and J 8 bases, leaving 15 bases between the germline ends. CDR3 sequence reads: CASSGDGPNDEQFF. For the CDR3, the DNA is TGTGCCAGCAGTGGGGATGGGCCGAACGATGAGCAGTTCTTC.

The chain combines TRBV7-3 with TRBJ2-5; no firm D call. Trimming took off 5 bases at V and 5 bases at J, with 15 bases between the two ends. The germline V gene encodes CDR1 SGHTA and CDR2 FQGTGA. CDR3 length equals 14 residues. CDR3 in amino acids: CASSNKAGGETQYF. The DNA for the CDR3 is TGTGCCAGCAGCAACAAGGCTGGTGGGGAGACCCAGTACTTC.

The V gene is TRBV4-1, the J gene TRBJ2-2, with TRBD2 matching 7 bases. Germline values: CDR1 MGHRA, CDR2 YSYEKL. The CDR3 sequence is 17 residues long. After removal of 5 bases from V and 6 bases from J, the junction contained 15 bases not matched to a gene. For the CDR3, the DNA is TGCGCCAGCAGCTCCTACCCAAGCGGGACCTCGTCCGGGGAGCTGTTTTTT. Translating gives CASSSYPSGTSSGELFF.

The CDR3 nucleotides are TGTGCCAGCAGTTACTCGACTCCAGGCTACAATCAGCCCCAGCATTTT. Translating it yields CASSYSTPGYNQPQHF. The chain carries TRBV6-5 and TRBJ1-5; D gene uncertain. The V gene lost 0 bases and the J gene lost 3 bases, with 12 bases spanning the gap. Germline assignment: CDR1 MNHEY and CDR2 SVGAGI. The CDR3 totals 16 residues.

The chain recombines TRBV28 with TRBJ1-1; D is undetermined. The germline V and J ends were trimmed by 6 bases and 9 bases, with 14 bases remaining between them. Germline values: CDR1 MDHEN, CDR2 SYDVKM. There are 12 residues in the CDR3. CDR3 sequence: CASRGSTEKAFF. The CDR3 nucleotides read TGTGCCAGCAGGGGATCTACCGAAAAAGCTTTCTTT.

The chain is built from TRBV11-2 and TRBJ2-1; D uncertain. The CDR3 is 16 residues long. CDR1 is SGHAT, CDR2 FQNNGV, per germline. V lost 1 base to trimming and J lost 5 bases, with 15 bases between them. The CDR3, as DNA: TGTGCCAGCAGCTTAGTCCCCCTACGATCGCACAATGAGCAGTTCTTC. Translation: CASSLVPLRSHNEQFF.

The chain recombines TRBV4-1 with TRBJ1-5; D unclear. V lost 4 bases and J lost 0, with 10 bases in between. Germline V gene lookup returns CDR1 MGHRA and CDR2 YSYEKL. This CDR3 region has 15 residues. CDR3 DNA sequence: TGCGCCAGCAGCCTGGAAAGGGATAGCAATCAGCCCCAGCATTTT. This encodes CASSLERDSNQPQHF.

This chain connects TRBV12-3 or TRBV12-4 to TRBJ1-2, with 7 bases lining up with TRBD1. CDR3 size: 13 residues. Losses at the gene ends were 5 bases for V and 7 bases for J; bases not matched to a gene: 7. CDR3 DNA sequence: TGTGCCAGCAGTCCTATGACAGGGAGTGGCTACACCTTC. Amino acid sequence: CASSPMTGSGYTF.

This rearrangement joins TRBV5-1 to TRBJ2-1, with TRBD1 as a possible D gene (6 bases). The CDR3 length is 14 residues. In germline, CDR1 is SGHRS, CDR2 YFSETQ. V lost 3 bases to trimming and J lost 7 bases, with 14 bases between them. As DNA, the CDR3 is TGCGCCAGCAGCTGGGGGCCAGGGGAGAATGAGCAGTTCTTC. Translating it yields CASSWGPGENEQFF.

This clone was observed once. The chain links TRBV10-3 to TRBJ1-1, with unresolved D. Germline CDR1 is ENHRY and CDR2 is SYGVKD. The CDR3 runs 12 residues. Trimming left V 6 bases short and J 10 bases short, with 15 bases between. DNA of the CDR3: TGTGCCATCAGGCGGGGAGGAAGAAGAGCTTTCTTT. This translates into CAIRRGGRRAFF.

V usage is TRBV7-9 and J usage is TRBJ2-4; D may be TRBD2 (5 bases). Germline-derived CDR1 and CDR2 are SEHNR and FQNEAQ (reference sequence). There are 19 residues in the CDR3. The V end lost 1 base, the J end lost 3 bases, and 22 bases lay between the germline ends. The CDR3 DNA follows: TGTGCCAGCAGCTTAGTCGTCGGCGCCAATCCCCGGGGCAAAAACATTCAGTACTTC. This gives the protein CASSLVVGANPRGKNIQYF.

V and J are TRBV7-3 and TRBJ2-3, with a tentative D call TRBD2 (6 bases). Germline V lookup: CDR1 SGHTA, CDR2 FQGTGA. The CDR3 spans 15 residues. V dropped 1 base and J dropped 0 bases, with 8 bases sitting between them. The CDR3 nucleotides are TGTGCCAGCAGCTTAAACGGGAGAAGCACAGATACGCAGTATTTT. It specifies CASSLNGRSTDTQYF.

The rearrangement uses TRBV30 and TRBJ1-2; D remains ambiguous. The V end lost 5 bases, the J end lost 4 bases, and 8 bases lay between the germline ends. Germline CDR1 reads GTSNPN; CDR2 reads SVGIG (reference sequence). The CDR3 sequence is 11 residues long. CDR3 loop: CAWAFLYGYTF. CDR3 coding DNA: TGTGCCTGGGCCTTCCTCTATGGCTACACCTTC.

The chain joins TRBV19 to TRBJ2-4; 11 nucleotides line up with TRBD2. The germline V gene encodes CDR1 LNHDA and CDR2 SQIVND (reference sequence). J was trimmed by 8 bases and V by 4 bases; bases with no gene match: 4. This CDR3 has 14 amino acids. CDR3 nucleotides: TGTGCCAGTAGTAAACTAGCGGGAGCGTACATTCAGTACTTC. Translated: CASSKLAGAYIQYF.

V is TRBV6-5 and J is TRBJ2-5; TRBD1 matches at 7 bases. The CDR3 has 16 residues. Trimming removed 4 bases from V and 5 bases from J; junction bases left unmatched: 13. Per germline, CDR1 MNHEY and CDR2 SVGAGI. CDR3 in DNA: TGTGCCAGCAGTTCCTCTCCAGGACAGGCCCAGGAGACCCAGTACTTC. Translation: CASSSSPGQAQETQYF.

The chain carries TRBV5-4 and TRBJ1-2; unclear D gene. V lost 0 bases, J lost 4 bases, and 19 bases lay in between. The CDR3 length is 17 residues. Germline loops: CDR1 SGHNT, CDR2 YYREEE (reference sequence). The CDR3 spells CASSLGVEDYGLYGYTF. The CDR3 region has the DNA TGTGCCAGCAGCTTGGGGGTCGAGGACTACGGCCTCTATGGCTACACCTTC.

The chain is built from TRBV27 and TRBJ2-7; either TRBD1 or TRBD2 may fit D (5 bases each). V was pared by 3 bases and J by 3 bases, with 12 bases between. The CDR3 has 14 residues. The germline gives CDR1 MNHEY, CDR2 SMNVEV (reference sequence). CDR3 in DNA: TGTGCCAGCAGTTTCTCTGGGGACCACTACGAGCAGTACTTC. The encoded protein is CASSFSGDHYEQYF.

This chain connects TRBV30 to TRBJ1-3; perhaps TRBD1 as D (6 bases). The germline V and J ends were trimmed by 2 bases and 4 bases, with 15 bases remaining between them. CDR1 is GTSNPN and CDR2 is SVGIG in the germline V gene (reference sequence). This CDR3 has 15 amino acids. The CDR3 region has the DNA TGTGCCTGGAGTCCCGGACAGTCTGAAGGAAACACCATATATTTT. This encodes CAWSPGQSEGNTIYF.

This chain joins TRBV9 and TRBJ2-2; the D gene is possibly TRBD2 (5 bases). Germline CDR1 and CDR2: SGDLS and YYNGEE. V lost 6 bases, J lost 2 bases, and 11 bases lay in between. The CDR3 has 14 residues. The CDR3 is CASTRTVNTGELFF. The CDR3 nucleotides are TGTGCCAGCACCCGGACTGTAAACACCGGGGAGCTGTTTTTT.

The chain couples TRBV10-3 to TRBJ2-2; possibly TRBD2 for D (6 bases). The CDR3 sequence is 12 residues long. Trimming took 6 bases from V and 5 from J, leaving 7 bases between them. CDR1 is ENHRY, CDR2 SYGVKD, per germline. CDR3 coding DNA: TGTGCCATCAGCGGGGGTACCGGGGAGCTGTTTTTT. Translation: CAISGGTGELFF.

This chain links TRBV12-3 or TRBV12-4 with TRBJ2-7, with D possibly TRBD2 on 6 matching bases. Trimming shortened V by 6 bases and J by 3 bases, and 12 bases separated the two germline ends. CDR3 length equals 13 residues. The CDR3 nucleotides are TGTGCCAGCAGGCGGGACGGAAACTACGAGCAGTACTTC. Protein product: CASRRDGNYEQYF.

V gene TRBV5-1 combines with J gene TRBJ1-2; no definite D call. CDR3 length equals 14 residues. Between the trimmed V and J ends, which lost 0 bases and 2 bases, there was a span of 8 bases. Germline loops: CDR1 SGHRS, CDR2 YFSETQ. This chain's CDR3 is CASSLGTTNYGYTF. CDR3 sequence (DNA): TGCGCCAGCAGCTTGGGGACGACCAACTATGGCTACACCTTC. Supplemented by reference TRBV5-1 and TRBJ1-2, the full variable domain reads KAGVTQTPRYLIKTRGQQVTLSCSPISGHRSVSWYQQTPGQGLQFLFEYFSETQRNKGNFPGRFSGRQFSNSRSEMNVSTLELGDSALYLCASSLGTTNYGYTFGSGTRLTVV.

The V gene is TRBV7-9, the J gene TRBJ2-3, with D possibly being TRBD2 (5 bases). With 4 bases removed from V and 2 bases from J, the gap between germline ends came to 13 bases. Germline V gives CDR1 SEHNR, CDR2 FQNEAQ (reference sequence). The CDR3 loop spans 15 amino acids. The CDR3 DNA follows: TGTGCCAGCAGCTCGATCACCGGGGTCACAGATACGCAGTATTTT. This codes for CASSSITGVTDTQYF.

The V gene is TRBV7-9, the J gene TRBJ2-3, with 7 bases aligning to TRBD2. V was pared by 3 bases and J by 2 bases, with 2 bases of the junction left unmatched. Germline V gives CDR1 SEHNR, CDR2 FQNEAQ (reference sequence). CDR3 length: 14 residues. In nucleotides, the CDR3 is TGTGCCAGCAGCTTCGCGGGGGACACAGATACGCAGTATTTT. Residues: CASSFAGDTDTQYF.